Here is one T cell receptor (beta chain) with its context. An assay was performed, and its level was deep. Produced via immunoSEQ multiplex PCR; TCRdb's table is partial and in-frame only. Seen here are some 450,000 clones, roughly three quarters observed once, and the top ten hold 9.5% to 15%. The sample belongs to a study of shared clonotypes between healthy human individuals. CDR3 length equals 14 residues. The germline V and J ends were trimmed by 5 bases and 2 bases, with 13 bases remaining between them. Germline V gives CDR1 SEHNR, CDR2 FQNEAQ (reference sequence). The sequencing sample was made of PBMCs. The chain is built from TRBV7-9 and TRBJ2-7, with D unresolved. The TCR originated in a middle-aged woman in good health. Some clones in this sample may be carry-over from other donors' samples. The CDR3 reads CASSHRDITYEQYF. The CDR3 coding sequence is TGTGCCAGCAGCCACCGCGACATTACCTACGAGCAGTACTTC. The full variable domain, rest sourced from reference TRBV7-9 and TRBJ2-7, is DTGVSQNPRHKITKRGQNVTFRCDPISEHNRLYWYRQTLGQGPEFLTYFQNEAQLEKSRLLSDRFSAERPKGSFSTLEIQRTEQGDSAMYLCASSHRDITYEQYFGPGTRLTVT.